Included here is one TCR beta chain sequence, with context. This sample was taken from a study of T cell changes during pregnancy in multiple sclerosis. Clones were read by immunoSEQ multiplex PCR, and TCRdb kept only the in-frame ones, dropping some. The data hold about 120,000 clones, with approximately 93% observed a single time. Trimming pared 7 bases from V and 0 bases from J, leaving 10 bases between. The germline gives CDR1 MNHNS, CDR2 SASEGT. There are 14 residues in the CDR3. The TCR originated in a female donor with multiple sclerosis, enrolled in a pregnancy study. The rearrangement joins TRBV6-1 to TRBJ1-5; D might be TRBD1 (5 bases). The specimen was peripheral blood, collected before pregnancy. This CDR3 reads CASIPGHSNQPQHF. The CDR3 coding sequence is TGTGCCAGCATCCCAGGGCATAGCAATCAGCCCCAGCATTTT.